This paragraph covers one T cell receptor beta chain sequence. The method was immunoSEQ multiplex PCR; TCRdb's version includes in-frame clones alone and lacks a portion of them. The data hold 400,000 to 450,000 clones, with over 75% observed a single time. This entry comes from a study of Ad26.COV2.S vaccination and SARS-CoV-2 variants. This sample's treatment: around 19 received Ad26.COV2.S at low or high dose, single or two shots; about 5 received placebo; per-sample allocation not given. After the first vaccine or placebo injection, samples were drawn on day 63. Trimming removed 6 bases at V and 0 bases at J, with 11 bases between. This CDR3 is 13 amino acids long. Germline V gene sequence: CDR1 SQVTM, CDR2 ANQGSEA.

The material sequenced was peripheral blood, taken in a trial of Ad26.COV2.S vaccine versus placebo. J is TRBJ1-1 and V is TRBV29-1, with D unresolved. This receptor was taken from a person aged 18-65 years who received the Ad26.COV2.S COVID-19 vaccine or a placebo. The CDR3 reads CSVEGKLNTEAFF. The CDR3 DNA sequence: TGCAGCGTCGAGGGAAAATTGAACACTGAAGCTTTCTTT.